A selection of T cell receptor beta chains follows, all from one sample in a study of post-analysis software for immune sequencing data. TCRdb re-analysed the PCR reads in MiXCR, keeping a single row per CDR3 protein. The data contain roughly 200,000 distinct CDR3 sequences, around 30% of them singletons. The source material was blood. All receptors derive from a girl aged 2 to 17 with multiple sclerosis. Each CDR3 is given with its conserved first and last residue. A D gene is named only where the DNA matches it firmly. Some rows mark clone size as missing; the rest say once, few, many or name a class of expanded clone.

v_gene,d_gene,j_gene,abundance,CDR3aa,CDR3nt
TRBV10-3,TRBD1,TRBJ1-1,few,CAIREAGGVNTEAFF,TGTGCCATCAGGGAAGCAGGGGGCGTGAACACTGAAGCTTTCTTT
TRBV2,.,TRBJ2-1,.,CASPKMRNEQFF,TGTGCCAGCCCGAAGATGAGGAATGAGCAGTTCTTC
TRBV12-3/TRBV12-4,.,TRBJ2-7,.,CASSLTLSSYNEQYF,TGTGCCAGCAGCCTGACTTTGAGCTCCTACAATGAGCAGTACTTC
TRBV27,.,TRBJ2-5,many,CASSPPRQSSAQYF,TGTGCCAGCAGTCCCCCCAGACAGTCAAGCGCCCAGTACTTC
TRBV27,TRBD1,TRBJ2-7,many,CASSFNKRQGVNEQYF,TGTGCCAGCAGTTTCAACAAACGACAGGGGGTCAACGAGCAGTACTTC
TRBV6-1,.,TRBJ2-7,.,CASRLDSGGSSYEQYF,TGTGCCAGCAGGCTGGACTCGGGTGGGTCCTCCTACGAGCAGTACTTC
TRBV5-1,.,TRBJ1-2,few,CASSLERAAYGYTF,TGCGCCAGCAGCTTGGAAAGGGCGGCATATGGCTACACCTTC
TRBV28,TRBD2,TRBJ2-7,.,CASRPSSGASSVNEQYF,TGTGCCAGCAGGCCCTCGAGCGGGGCCTCGAGTGTGAATGAGCAGTACTTC
TRBV24-1,.,TRBJ2-7,.,CATSDLWEQYF,TGTGCCACCAGTGATTTGTGGGAGCAGTACTTC
TRBV20-1,.,TRBJ2-3,once,CSAALLIAGADTQYF,TGCAGTGCGGCGCTGTTGATAGCCGGCGCAGATACGCAGTATTTT
TRBV7-8,TRBD1,TRBJ1-1,.,CASSPTGQGKGNTEAFF,TGTGCCAGCAGCCCCACGGGACAGGGAAAAGGGAACACTGAAGCTTTCTTT
TRBV20-1,.,TRBJ1-2,.,CSAGSGYGYTF,TGCAGTGCTGGGAGTGGCTATGGCTACACCTTC
TRBV5-1,.,TRBJ1-4,few,CASSFTAATNEKLFF,TGCGCCAGCAGCTTCACAGCAGCAACTAATGAAAAACTGTTTTTT
TRBV12-3/TRBV12-4,TRBD2,TRBJ2-7,.,CASRINSGGPGEQYF,TGTGCCAGCAGAATTAACTCGGGAGGGCCTGGCGAGCAGTACTTC
TRBV5-1,.,TRBJ1-2,.,CASSSFRDNSYSYTF,TGCGCCAGCAGCTCTTTCCGGGACAACTCTTATAGCTACACCTTC
TRBV5-1,.,TRBJ2-1,many,CASSLEEGLMNEQFF,TGCGCCAGCAGCTTGGAGGAGGGCCTTATGAATGAGCAGTTCTTC
TRBV28,.,TRBJ2-2,once,CASSFPVGAGNTGELFF,TGTGCCAGCAGTTTCCCCGTCGGAGCGGGGAACACCGGGGAGCTGTTTTTT
TRBV28,.,TRBJ2-1,few,CASSLRGASSYNEQFF,TGTGCCAGCAGTTTGAGGGGGGCGAGCTCCTACAATGAGCAGTTCTTC
TRBV5-1,.,TRBJ1-1,few,CASSPWTEMKLFF,TGCGCCAGCAGCCCCTGGACAGAGATGAAGCTTTTCTTT
TRBV28,TRBD1,TRBJ2-1,few,CASSLLRWGTGGDNEQFF,TGTGCCAGCAGTTTATTGCGGTGGGGGACAGGGGGGGACAATGAGCAGTTCTTC
TRBV6-1,TRBD1,TRBJ2-7,.,CASRTGTVGSYEQYF,TGTGCCAGCAGAACCGGGACAGTAGGGTCCTACGAGCAGTACTTC
TRBV29-1,TRBD2,TRBJ2-2,.,CSVLWTSTRELFF,TGCAGCGTTCTGTGGACTAGCACCAGGGAGCTGTTTTTT
TRBV5-1,.,TRBJ2-2,few,CASSLSPGNTGELFF,TGCGCCAGCAGCTTGTCGCCAGGGAACACCGGGGAGCTGTTTTTT
TRBV28,.,TRBJ2-3,many,CASRPSGSGGDTQYF,TGTGCCAGCCGCCCCTCCGGATCCGGGGGAGATACGCAGTATTTT
TRBV11-2,TRBD1,TRBJ2-1,many,CASSPSQGADEQFF,TGTGCCAGCAGCCCCTCACAGGGGGCGGATGAGCAGTTCTTC
TRBV7-2,TRBD1,TRBJ2-4,.,CASGWGTENIQYF,TGTGCCAGCGGATGGGGGACAGAAAACATTCAGTACTTC
TRBV5-1,.,TRBJ1-1,few,CASALGTAFNEAFF,TGCGCCAGCGCGTTAGGGACCGCCTTCAATGAAGCTTTCTTT
TRBV6-5,TRBD2,TRBJ2-3,.,CASSYPTSGTDTQYF,TGTGCCAGCAGTTACCCAACTAGCGGCACAGATACGCAGTATTTT
TRBV6-6,.,TRBJ1-5,.,CASTNRAGFNQPQHF,TGTGCCAGCACCAACCGGGCAGGGTTTAATCAGCCCCAGCATTTT
TRBV20-1,TRBD2,TRBJ2-1,few,CSARRAGASNEQFF,TGCAGTGCTAGACGAGCGGGAGCCTCAAATGAGCAGTTCTTC
TRBV19,TRBD2,TRBJ2-7,.,CASSISGESYEQYF,TGTGCCAGTAGTATCAGCGGGGAGTCCTACGAGCAGTACTTC
TRBV5-1,.,TRBJ2-7,.,CASSLDGQASYEQYF,TGCGCCAGCAGCTTGGATGGACAAGCATCCTACGAGCAGTACTTC
TRBV12-3/TRBV12-4,TRBD2,TRBJ2-3,.,CASSPTSGGVGTDTQYF,TGTGCCAGCAGCCCCACTAGCGGGGGGGTAGGGACAGATACGCAGTATTTT
TRBV4-1,.,TRBJ2-3,.,CASSQDKQLLTDTQYF,TGCGCCAGCAGCCAAGACAAACAGCTCCTCACAGATACGCAGTATTTT
TRBV5-1,TRBD2,TRBJ2-1,many,CASSRQTSGTYNEQFF,TGCGCCAGCAGTCGTCAGACTAGCGGGACCTACAATGAGCAGTTCTTC
TRBV10-2,TRBD2,TRBJ2-1,few,CASSESTSETYNEQFF,TGCGCCAGCAGTGAAAGCACTAGCGAAACCTACAATGAGCAGTTCTTC